The 11 T cell receptor beta chains below come from one sample, sequenced in a study of molecular identifiers for immune sequencing clone quantification. A single record per CDR3 protein comes from TCRdb applying MiXCR to the PCR reads. The table has just under 650,000 distinct CDR3 sequences, 15% to 20% seen once. Sample: naive CD8+ T cells from blood, with Jurkat cell RNA spiked in. Subset meaning: FACS-sorted CD8+CD4-CCR7+CD45RA+ naive T cells. The receptor set was obtained from a human donor in good health. Some libraries in this study had Jurkat cell RNA spiked in.

About this clonotype itself: Since a much larger clone is just one base distant, this may be a read error. The V gene is TRBV6-2 or TRBV6-3, the J gene TRBJ2-7; D is possibly TRBD1 or TRBD2 (5 bases each). The CDR3 covers 15 residues. The ends were cut back, 7 bases at V and 2 bases at J, with 18 bases in the middle. Germline assignment: CDR1 MNHEY and CDR2 SVGEGT. CDR3 DNA: TGTGCCAGCATCCCTTCCCGGGACGCCGCCTACGAGCAGTACTTC. Amino acids: CASIPSRDAAYEQYF.

The sample holds many counts of this clonotype. The chain uses TRBV21-1 and TRBJ1-1. TRBV21-1 constitutes a pseudogene. The CDR3 is 14 residues long. DNA of the CDR3: TGTGCCAGCAGCCCCCAAGGATTGAGGACTGAAGCTTTCTTT. Amino acids: CASSPQGLRTEAFF.

Notes on this clonotype: A clone one base away is much larger, so this may be a read error. The chain carries TRBV9 and TRBJ2-7, with D perhaps TRBD1 (6 bases). There are 13 residues in the CDR3. Germline lookup yields CDR1 SGDLS and CDR2 YYNGEE. CDR3 protein: CAGSEDSGYEQYF. The CDR3 nucleotides read TGTGCCGGCAGCGAGGACAGCGGCTACGAGCAGTACTTC. The full variable domain, its missing parts supplied by reference TRBV9 and TRBJ2-7, is DSGVTQTPKHLITATGQRVTLRCSPRSGDLSVYWYQQSLDQGLQFLIQYYNGEERAKGNILERFSAQQFPDLHSELNLSSLELGDSALYFCAGSEDSGYEQYFGPGTRLTVT.

This clonotype was seen more than once but under ten times. The CDR3 bases are TGTGCCAGCAGCCACGGGCGGGGGTACCAAGAGACCCAGTACTTC. Translation gives CASSHGRGYQETQYF. This chain uses TRBV6-2 or TRBV6-3 with TRBJ2-5; TRBD2 matches at 7 bases. The CDR3 loop spans 15 amino acids. With V trimmed by 6 bases and J by 0 bases, 7 bases remained unmatched. Germline V lookup: CDR1 MNHEY, CDR2 SVGEGT.

This chain links TRBV7-9 with TRBJ2-7, with D possibly TRBD2 on 6 matching bases. Germline V gives CDR1 SEHNR, CDR2 FQNEAQ (reference sequence). V was cut by 4 bases and J by 1 base, with 14 bases left in between. The CDR3 loop spans 15 amino acids. CDR3 protein: CASSSRRGHSYEQYF. CDR3 sequence (DNA): TGTGCCAGCAGCTCCCGGCGGGGCCATTCCTACGAGCAGTACTTC. The variable domain in full, with the rest retrieved from reference TRBV7-9 and TRBJ2-7, is DTGVSQNPRHKITKRGQNVTFRCDPISEHNRLYWYRQTLGQGPEFLTYFQNEAQLEKSRLLSDRFSAERPKGSFSTLEIQRTEQGDSAMYLCASSSRRGHSYEQYFGPGTRLTVT.

This clonotype appeared many times. The rearrangement uses TRBV19 and TRBJ2-7, with D tentatively TRBD1 or TRBD2 (5 bases each). The V end was cut by 4 bases, the J end by 5 bases, with 12 bases between. The CDR3 is made up of 13 amino acids. CDR1 and CDR2 from the germline V gene are LNHDA and SQIVND (reference sequence). CDR3 region: CASSTGTWDEQYF. CDR3 DNA sequence: TGTGCCAGTAGTACCGGGACCTGGGACGAGCAGTACTTC.

This clonotype appeared many times. The chain employs TRBV11-2 and TRBJ1-1; tentative D call: TRBD1 (5 bases). Germline CDR1 and CDR2: SGHAT and FQNNGV. This CDR3 comprises 16 residues. The V end was cut by 4 bases, the J end by 4 bases, with 19 bases between. The CDR3 DNA reads TGTGCCAGCAGCTCGGCTCCCAGGGATATGAGCACTGAAGCTTTCTTT. It translates to CASSSAPRDMSTEAFF.

This clonotype was detected only a few times. The chain recombines TRBV27 with TRBJ2-7; the D gene is possibly TRBD1 (6 bases). Trimming shortened V by 6 bases and J by 0 bases, and 18 bases separated the two germline ends. This CDR3 contains 16 residues. The V gene's germline CDR1 is MNHEY and CDR2 SMNVEV (reference sequence). The CDR3 bases are TGTGCCAGCAGCCGCATTCAGGGGCTCAGCTCCTACGAGCAGTACTTC. This encodes CASSRIQGLSSYEQYF.

V usage is TRBV27 and J usage is TRBJ1-3; 9 positions agree with TRBD1. The germline gives CDR1 MNHEY, CDR2 SMNVEV (reference sequence). The CDR3 consists of 15 residues. The V gene end was trimmed by 5 bases and the J gene end by 3 bases; junction bases not matched to a gene: 5. The CDR3 is CASSPGTGYGNTIYF. CDR3 coding DNA: TGTGCCAGCAGTCCCGGGACAGGGTATGGAAACACCATATATTTT.

This clonotype was detected only once. A much more abundant neighbour one base away suggests this may be a read error. V and J are TRBV30 and TRBJ1-5, with 11 bases identical to TRBD1. This CDR3 region has 18 residues. Germline V CDR1 and CDR2: GTSNPN, SVGIG (reference sequence). Here the CDR3 DNA reads TGTGCCTGGAGTCCCGGACAGGGGGCCGCTTATAGCAATCAGCCCCAGCGTTTT. As protein: CAWSPGQGAAYSNQPQRF.

This clonotype was counted at least ten times. This chain joins TRBV19 and TRBJ2-2; D not resolved. Germline V gene sequence: CDR1 LNHDA, CDR2 SQIVND (reference sequence). Trimming removed 8 bases from V and 3 bases from J, with 7 bases in between. The CDR3 extends over 12 amino acids. The CDR3: CASWVDTGELFF. CDR3 bases: TGTGCCAGTTGGGTGGACACCGGGGAGCTGTTTTTT.